The clone carrying this T cell receptor beta chain has at least ten counts. TCRdb reprocessed the 5' RACE reads with MiXCR, giving one entry per CDR3 protein. The sample holds 200,000 to 250,000 distinct CDR3 sequences; about 10% are singletons and the top ten take around 7%. Germline CDR1 LNHDA, CDR2 SQIVND (reference sequence). Trimming stripped 5 bases from V and 3 bases from J, with 14 bases between. This CDR3 contains 15 residues. The source of the sample is a study of CD8 T cells in ankylosing spondylitis. The origin of this receptor is a male donor with ankylosing spondylitis or in good health (not recorded which). The chain carries TRBV19 and TRBJ1-5, with D maybe TRBD1 (6 bases). Sequencing was performed on blood, either unsorted or a sorted T cell fraction (not recorded which). CDR3 coding DNA: TGTGCCAGTAGTGTTCAAGGGGGGACCAATCAGCCCCAGCATTTT. Translation gives CASSVQGGTNQPQHF.